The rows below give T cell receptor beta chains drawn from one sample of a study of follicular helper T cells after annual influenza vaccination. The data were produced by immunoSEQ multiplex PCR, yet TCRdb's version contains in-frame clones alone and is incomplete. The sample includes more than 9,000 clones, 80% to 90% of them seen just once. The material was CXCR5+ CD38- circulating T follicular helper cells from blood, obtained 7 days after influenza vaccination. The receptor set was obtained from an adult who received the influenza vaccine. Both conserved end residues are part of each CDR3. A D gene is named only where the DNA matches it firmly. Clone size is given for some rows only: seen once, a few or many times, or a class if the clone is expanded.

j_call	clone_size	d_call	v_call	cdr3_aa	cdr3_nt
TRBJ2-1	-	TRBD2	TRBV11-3	CASSPRKAGGPGNEQFF	TGTGCCAGCAGCCCCCGAAAAGCGGGGGGGCCTGGGAATGAGCAGTTCTTC
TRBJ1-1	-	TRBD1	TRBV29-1	CSVVDRGEGTEAFF	TGCAGCGTTGTCGACAGGGGTGAAGGCACTGAAGCTTTCTTT
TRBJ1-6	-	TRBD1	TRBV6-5	CASRLSTGLDSPLHF	TGTGCCAGCAGACTCTCGACAGGGTTGGATTCACCCCTCCACTTT
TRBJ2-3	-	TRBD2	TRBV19	CATRGSGGVHSTDTQYF	TGTGCCACTAGGGGTAGCGGGGGAGTCCATAGCACAGATACGCAGTATTTT
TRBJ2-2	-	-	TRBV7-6	CASSLAGGGANTGELFF	TGTGCCAGCAGCTTAGCAGGAGGGGGCGCGAACACCGGGGAGCTGTTTTTT
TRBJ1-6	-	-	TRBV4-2	CASSQDGSSPLHF	TGTGCCAGCAGCCAAGATGGCTCTTCACCCCTCCACTTT
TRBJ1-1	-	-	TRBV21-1	CASSPRQGPEAFF	TGTGCCAGCAGCCCCCGACAGGGCCCTGAAGCTTTCTTT
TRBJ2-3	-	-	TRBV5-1	CASSLGPGDTQYF	TGCGCCAGCAGCTTGGGCCCCGGAGATACGCAGTATTTT
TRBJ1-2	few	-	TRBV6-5	CASRYESYGYTF	TGTGCCAGCAGATACGAGAGCTATGGCTACACCTTC
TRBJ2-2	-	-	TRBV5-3	CASSQDGRELFF	TGTGCCAGCAGCCAAGATGGGCGGGAGCTGTTTTTT
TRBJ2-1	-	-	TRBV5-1	CASSLGGVENEQFF	TGCGCCAGCAGCTTGGGAGGCGTCGAAAATGAGCAGTTCTTC
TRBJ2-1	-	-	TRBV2	CASKSTVLANEQFF	TGTGCCAGCAAGTCGACGGTCCTGGCAAATGAGCAGTTCTTC
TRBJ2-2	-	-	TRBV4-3	CASSQDYPNTGELFF	TGCGCCAGCAGCCAAGACTATCCGAACACCGGGGAGCTGTTTTTT
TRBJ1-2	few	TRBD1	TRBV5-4	CASSLGATGQGMNGYTF	TGTGCCAGCAGCTTGGGGGCGACCGGACAGGGGATGAATGGCTACACCTTC
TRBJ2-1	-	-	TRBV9	CASSVGVGSSYNEQFF	TGTGCCAGCAGCGTAGGGGTGGGAAGCTCCTACAATGAGCAGTTCTTC
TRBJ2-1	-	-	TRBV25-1	CASTRGGSSYNEQFF	TGTGCCAGCACCCGAGGGGGAAGCTCCTACAATGAGCAGTTCTTC